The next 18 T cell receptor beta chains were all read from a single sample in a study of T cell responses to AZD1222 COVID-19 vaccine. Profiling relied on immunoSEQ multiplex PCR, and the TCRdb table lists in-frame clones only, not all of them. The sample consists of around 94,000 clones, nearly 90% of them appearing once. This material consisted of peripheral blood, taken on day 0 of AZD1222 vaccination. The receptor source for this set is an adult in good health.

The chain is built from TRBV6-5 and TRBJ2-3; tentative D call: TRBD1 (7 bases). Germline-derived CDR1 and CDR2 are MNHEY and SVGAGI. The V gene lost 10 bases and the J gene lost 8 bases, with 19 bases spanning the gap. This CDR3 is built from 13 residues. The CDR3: CAIQPGGGGTQYF. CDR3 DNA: TGTGCCATCCAGCCAGGAGGGGGCGGTACGCAGTATTTT.

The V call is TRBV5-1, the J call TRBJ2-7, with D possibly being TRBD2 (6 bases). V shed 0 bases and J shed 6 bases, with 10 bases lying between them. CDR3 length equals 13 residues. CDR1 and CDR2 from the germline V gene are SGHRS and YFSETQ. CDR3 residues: CASSLDGGPEQYF. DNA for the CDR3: TGCGCCAGCAGCTTGGACGGGGGACCCGAGCAGTACTTC. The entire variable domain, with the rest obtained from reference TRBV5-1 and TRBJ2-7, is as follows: KAGVTQTPRYLIKTRGQQVTLSCSPISGHRSVSWYQQTPGQGLQFLFEYFSETQRNKGNFPGRFSGRQFSNSRSEMNVSTLELGDSALYLCASSLDGGPEQYFGPGTRLTVT.

The chain's CDR3 is CASSQEQRGVDTQYF. CDR3 DNA sequence: TGCGCCAGCAGCCAAGAACAGCGGGGAGTGGATACGCAGTATTTT. V gene TRBV4-3 combines with J gene TRBJ2-3, with TRBD2 matching 7 bases. Germline V gives CDR1 LGHNA, CDR2 YSLEER. The length of the CDR3 is 15 residues. The V gene end was trimmed by 0 bases and the J gene end by 6 bases; junction bases not matched to a gene: 6.

The CDR3 loop reads CASSMTGGHEQFF. Written as DNA, the CDR3 is TGTGCCAGTAGTATGACAGGGGGCCATGAGCAGTTCTTC. The V call is TRBV19, the J call TRBJ2-1; TRBD1 agrees at 10 bases. Looked up from germline, CDR1 is LNHDA and CDR2 is SQIVND (reference sequence). V shed 3 bases, J shed 8 bases, and the junction held 1 base outside the gene matches. The CDR3 is made up of 13 amino acids.

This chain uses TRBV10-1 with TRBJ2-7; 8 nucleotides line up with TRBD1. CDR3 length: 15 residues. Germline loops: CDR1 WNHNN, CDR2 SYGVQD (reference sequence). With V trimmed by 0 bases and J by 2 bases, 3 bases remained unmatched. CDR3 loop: CASSESVTGAYEQYF. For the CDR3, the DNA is TGCGCCAGCAGTGAGTCAGTGACAGGGGCCTACGAGCAGTACTTC.

The CDR3 DNA follows: TGTGCCAGCAGTTGGGGATTCGGCTCCTACAATGAGCAGTTCTTC. It specifies CASSWGFGSYNEQFF. The chain uses TRBV11-2 and TRBJ2-1; D gene unclear. Trimming took 6 bases from V and 0 from J, leaving 12 bases between them. The CDR3 is made up of 15 amino acids. Per the germline V gene, CDR1 is SGHAT and CDR2 is FQNNGV.

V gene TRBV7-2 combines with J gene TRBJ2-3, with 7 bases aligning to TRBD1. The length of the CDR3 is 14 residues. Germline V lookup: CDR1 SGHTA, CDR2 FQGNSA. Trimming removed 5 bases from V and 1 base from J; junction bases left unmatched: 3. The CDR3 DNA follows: TGTGCCAGCAGCGGGACAGTCCGCACAGATACGCAGTATTTT. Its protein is CASSGTVRTDTQYF. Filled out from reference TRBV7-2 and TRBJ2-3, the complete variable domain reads GAGVSQSPSNKVTEKGKDVELRCDPISGHTALYWYRQSLGQGLEFLIYFQGNSAPDKSGLPSDRFSAERTGGSVSTLTIQRTQQEDSAVYLCASSGTVRTDTQYFGPGTRLTVL.

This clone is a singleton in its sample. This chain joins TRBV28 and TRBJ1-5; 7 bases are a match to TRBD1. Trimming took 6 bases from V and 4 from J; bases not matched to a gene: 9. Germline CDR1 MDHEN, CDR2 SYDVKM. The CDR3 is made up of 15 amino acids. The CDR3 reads CASSSQQGLNQPQHF. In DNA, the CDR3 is TGTGCCAGCAGCAGCCAACAGGGGTTGAATCAGCCCCAGCATTTT.

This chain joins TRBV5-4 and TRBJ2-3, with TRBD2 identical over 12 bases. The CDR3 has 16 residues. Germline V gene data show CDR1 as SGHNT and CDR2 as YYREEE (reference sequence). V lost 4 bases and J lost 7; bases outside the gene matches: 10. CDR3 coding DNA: TGTGCCAGCAGCACCGGACTAGCGGGGAACGAACATACGCAGTATTTT. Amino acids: CASSTGLAGNEHTQYF.

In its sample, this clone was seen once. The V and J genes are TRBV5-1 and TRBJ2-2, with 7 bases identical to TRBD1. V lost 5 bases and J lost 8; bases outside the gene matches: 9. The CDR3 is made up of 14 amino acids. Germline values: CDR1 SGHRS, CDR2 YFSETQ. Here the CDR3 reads CASSRPGGSGELFF. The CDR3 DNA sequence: TGCGCCAGCAGTCGTCCAGGGGGATCAGGGGAGCTGTTTTTT.

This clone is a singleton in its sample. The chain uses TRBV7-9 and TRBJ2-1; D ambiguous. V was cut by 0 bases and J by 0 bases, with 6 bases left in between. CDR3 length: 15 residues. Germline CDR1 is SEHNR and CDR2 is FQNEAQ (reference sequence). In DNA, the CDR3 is TGTGCCAGCAGCTTAGCGCTGGGCTCCTACAATGAGCAGTTCTTC. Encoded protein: CASSLALGSYNEQFF.

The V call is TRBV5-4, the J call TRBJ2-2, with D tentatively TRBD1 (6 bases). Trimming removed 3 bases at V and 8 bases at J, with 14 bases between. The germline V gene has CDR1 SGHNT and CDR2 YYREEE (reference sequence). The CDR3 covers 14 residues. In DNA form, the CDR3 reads TGTGCCAGCAGCTACCAGACAGGCCCTGGGGAGCTGTTTTTT. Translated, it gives CASSYQTGPGELFF.

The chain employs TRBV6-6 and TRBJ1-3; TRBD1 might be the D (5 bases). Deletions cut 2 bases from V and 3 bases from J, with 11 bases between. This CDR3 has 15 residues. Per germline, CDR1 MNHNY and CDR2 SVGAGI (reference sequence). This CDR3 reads CASSYTGGIGNTIYF. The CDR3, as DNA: TGTGCCAGCAGTTACACGGGGGGAATTGGAAACACCATATATTTT.

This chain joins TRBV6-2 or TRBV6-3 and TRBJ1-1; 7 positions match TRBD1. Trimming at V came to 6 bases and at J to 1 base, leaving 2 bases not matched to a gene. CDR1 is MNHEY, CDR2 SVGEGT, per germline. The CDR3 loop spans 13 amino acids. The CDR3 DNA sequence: TGTGCCAGCAGCAGGGACAGGAACACTGAAGCTTTCTTT. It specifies CASSRDRNTEAFF.

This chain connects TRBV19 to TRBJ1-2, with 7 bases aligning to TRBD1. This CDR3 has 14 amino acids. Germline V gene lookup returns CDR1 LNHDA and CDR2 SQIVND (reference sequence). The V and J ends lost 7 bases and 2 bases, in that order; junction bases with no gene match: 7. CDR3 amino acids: CASKPQGENYGYTF. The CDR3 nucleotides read TGTGCCAGTAAGCCTCAGGGGGAAAACTATGGCTACACCTTC.

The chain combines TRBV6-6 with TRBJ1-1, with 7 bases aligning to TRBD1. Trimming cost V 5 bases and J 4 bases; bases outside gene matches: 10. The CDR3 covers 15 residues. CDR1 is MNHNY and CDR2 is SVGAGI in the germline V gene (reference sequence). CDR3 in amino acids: CASSPNPRGSTEAFF. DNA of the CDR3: TGTGCCAGCAGTCCTAACCCCAGGGGGTCCACTGAAGCTTTCTTT.

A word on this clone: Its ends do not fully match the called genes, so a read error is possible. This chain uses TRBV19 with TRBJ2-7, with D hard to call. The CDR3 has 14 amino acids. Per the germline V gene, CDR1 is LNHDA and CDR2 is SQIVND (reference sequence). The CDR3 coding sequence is TGTGCCAGTAGTTTCGGGCCAACCTCCGACGAGCAGTACTTC. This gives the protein CASSFGPTSDEQYF.

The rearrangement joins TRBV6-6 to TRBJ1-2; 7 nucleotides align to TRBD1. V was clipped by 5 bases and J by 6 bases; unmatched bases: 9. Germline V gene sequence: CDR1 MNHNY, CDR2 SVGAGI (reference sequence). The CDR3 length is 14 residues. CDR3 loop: CASSTPNRGDGYTF. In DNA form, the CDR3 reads TGTGCCAGCAGTACCCCCAACAGGGGAGATGGCTACACCTTC.